The present T cell receptor (beta chain) was sequenced within a study of STAT5B mutations in CD4+ large granular lymphocyte leukemia. With regard to this clone: Its antigen is undetermined.

Study outcomes and limitations: Compared with healthy controls (2/35), patient top clones favored TRBV06 (8/27).

V dropped 4 bases and J dropped 3 bases, with 16 bases sitting between them. This CDR3 spans 15 amino acids. Germline V gene sequence: CDR1 SGHRS, CDR2 YFSETQ. The table came from immunoSEQ multiplex PCR; TCRdb's copy has only in-frame clones and leaves some out. The repertoire holds about 50,000 clones, with more than 65% as singletons. The chain couples TRBV5-1 to TRBJ1-1, with a possible D match to TRBD1 (6 bases). This TCR derives from a human donor in good health. Sample: CD4+ T cells from blood buffy coats. The DNA of the CDR3 is TGCGCCAGCAGCACGACCTACAGGGTACACACTGAAGCTTTCTTT. Translation: CASSTTYRVHTEAFF.